The sequence of this T cell receptor (beta chain) was determined in a study of identical twins. A universal primer site was incorporated via template switching, and the cDNA contained unique molecular identifiers. TCRdb re-called the 5' RACE reads through MiXCR, storing one row per CDR3 protein. The table lists some 600,000 distinct CDR3 sequences, 7% to 7.5% of them singletons. This clonotype was counted between two and nine times. Another study also made use of these data, one on yellow fever vaccine responses in identical twins.

The source of this sequence is a woman younger than 35 in good health. The material sequenced was PBMCs.

CDR3 coding DNA: TGCGCCAGCAGCTTGGCCCCCCTAGCGGGGAATGAGCAGTTCTTC. Translation gives CASSLAPLAGNEQFF. The rearrangement links TRBV5-1 to TRBJ2-1; the match to TRBD2 covers 9 bases. This CDR3 has 15 residues. V trimming: 0 bases; J trimming: 7 bases; junction bases outside the gene matches: 5. CDR1 and CDR2 (germline): SGHRS, YFSETQ.